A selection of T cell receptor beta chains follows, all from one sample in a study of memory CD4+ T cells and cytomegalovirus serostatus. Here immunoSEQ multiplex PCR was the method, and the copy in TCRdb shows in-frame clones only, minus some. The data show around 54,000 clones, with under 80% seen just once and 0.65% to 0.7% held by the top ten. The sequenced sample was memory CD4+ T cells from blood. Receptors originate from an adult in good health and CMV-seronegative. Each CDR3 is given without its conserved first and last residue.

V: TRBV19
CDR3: ASSIRKGMNTEAF

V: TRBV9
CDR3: ASSVVSRGGTGELF

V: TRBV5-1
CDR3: ASRYGQGGYEQY

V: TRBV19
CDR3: ASKGNRGHTEAF

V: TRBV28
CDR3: AAEGEEVKQF

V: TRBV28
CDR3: ASSRRYEQY

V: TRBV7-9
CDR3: ASSIEDEQF

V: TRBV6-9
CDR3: ASSYSGLGQVHNQPQH

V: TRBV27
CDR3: ASSPREPTYNEQF

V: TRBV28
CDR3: ASSLYRVTLFSGNTIY

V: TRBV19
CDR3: ASSISGGSSTDTQY

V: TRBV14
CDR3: ASSHLGTSAVNEQF

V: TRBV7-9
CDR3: ASSHLSGRADDEQF

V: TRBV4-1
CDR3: ASSQDEAVRGTQY

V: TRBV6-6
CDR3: ASSALAGNNEQY

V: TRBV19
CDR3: ASSPGQGEGQPQH

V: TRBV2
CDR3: ASSERVTGELF

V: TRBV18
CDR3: ASSPLSDEQF

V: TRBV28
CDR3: ASSSALWGQY

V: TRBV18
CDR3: ASSPDQKSSWF